This passage covers 25 T cell receptor beta chains from one sample sequenced in a study of T cells in Graves' hyperthyroidism and ophthalmopathy. Amplified regions were TCR beta CDR3 sequences from RNA transcripts. First-round RT-PCR with HTBI primers amplified the TCR CDR3 region. TCRdb re-called the multiplex PCR reads through MiXCR, storing one row per CDR3 protein. The top ten hold about 7.8% of the sample, which has hundreds of thousands of distinct CDR3 sequences, around 42% seen once. The sequenced sample was peripheral blood or thyroid tissue (not recorded which). The receptors were gathered from a woman aged 18-29 years with Graves' hyperthyroidism.

V usage is TRBV20-1 and J usage is TRBJ2-5; tentatively, D is TRBD1 or TRBD2 (5 bases each). Germline values: CDR1 DFQATT, CDR2 SNEGSKA (reference sequence). The CDR3 has 13 residues. V was cut by 6 bases and J by 7 bases, with 18 bases left in between. The CDR3 region is CSAPPGTRGTQYF. The DNA of the CDR3 is TGCAGTGCGCCCCCGGGGACCCGGGGGACCCAGTACTTC.

A few counts support this clonotype. The chain combines TRBV25-1 with TRBJ1-6; D perhaps matches TRBD1 (5 bases). This CDR3 contains 16 residues. V was pared by 5 bases and J by 7 bases, with 18 bases between. Germline-derived CDR1 and CDR2 are MGHDK and SYGVNS. Written as DNA, the CDR3 is TGTGCCAGCAGTTTGCCCCTGACTGGGGGAAATTCACCCCTCCACTTT. This gives the protein CASSLPLTGGNSPLHF.

The chain has TRBV7-8 and TRBJ2-1; possibly TRBD1 or TRBD2 for D (5 bases each). The CDR3 consists of 17 residues. Looked up from germline, CDR1 is SGHVS and CDR2 is FQNEAQ. Trimming took off 7 bases at V and 0 bases at J, with 19 bases between the two ends. The CDR3 region has the DNA TGTGCCAGCACCCCGCCGCTGAGAGGGGCCTCCTACAATGAGCAGTTCTTC. The encoded protein is CASTPPLRGASYNEQFF. Combining the CDR3 with reference TRBV7-8 and TRBJ2-1 gives the whole variable domain GAGVSQSPRYKVAKRGQDVALRCDPISGHVSLFWYQQALGQGPEFLTYFQNEAQLDKSGLPSDRFFAERPEGSVSTLKIQRTQQEDSAVYLCASTPPLRGASYNEQFFGPGTRLTVL.

Note on this clonotype: A much larger clone lies a single base off, so this may be a read error. The chain has TRBV6-1 and TRBJ1-1; D may be TRBD1 (5 bases). This CDR3 comprises 14 residues. Trimming stripped 6 bases from V and 2 bases from J, with 13 bases between. Looked up from germline, CDR1 is MNHNS and CDR2 is SASEGT. The CDR3 DNA sequence: TGTGCCAGCAGGCCCGACAGAATAAACACTGAAGCTTTCTTT. It is translated as CASRPDRINTEAFF.

This clonotype was seen a few times. Its ends do not fully match the called genes, so a read error is possible. The chain employs TRBV7-9 and TRBJ2-7; 13 nucleotides agree with TRBD2. Germline loops: CDR1 SEHNR, CDR2 FQNEAQ (reference sequence). This CDR3 has 15 residues. The CDR3 sequence is CASSRTSGSSNEQYF. The CDR3 nucleotides are TGTGCCAGCAGTAGGACTAGCGGGAGCTCCAACGAGCAGTACTTC.

The J gene is TRBJ2-6, the V gene TRBV7-9, with D perhaps given as TRBD1 or TRBD2 (5 bases each). Germline V gene sequence: CDR1 SEHNR, CDR2 FQNEAQ (reference sequence). Trimming removed 3 bases from V and 12 bases from J, with 15 bases in between. The CDR3 spans 14 residues. This CDR3 is CASSLVGTAAVLTF. The CDR3 DNA sequence: TGTGCCAGCAGCTTGGTAGGGACGGCCGCCGTCCTGACTTTC.

This clonotype was found many times. V gene TRBV7-9 combines with J gene TRBJ2-7; no firm D call. The V end was cut by 0 bases, the J end by 4 bases, with 7 bases between. The V gene's germline CDR1 is SEHNR and CDR2 FQNEAQ (reference sequence). The CDR3 runs 13 residues. The CDR3, as DNA: TGTGCCAGCAGCTTAGCGCAATCATACGAGCAGTACTTC. Its translation: CASSLAQSYEQYF. The full variable domain, its missing parts supplied by reference TRBV7-9 and TRBJ2-7, is DTGVSQNPRHKITKRGQNVTFRCDPISEHNRLYWYRQTLGQGPEFLTYFQNEAQLEKSRLLSDRFSAERPKGSFSTLEIQRTEQGDSAMYLCASSLAQSYEQYFGPGTRLTVT.

With regard to this clonotype: One junction end disagrees with the germline gene, perhaps due to a read error. The chain recombines TRBV7-3 with TRBJ2-7; 8 bases are a match to TRBD2. This CDR3 region has 15 residues. The germline gives CDR1 SGHTA, CDR2 FQGTGA. In DNA form, the CDR3 reads TGCGCCAGCAGCCTCATCCGGGAGGGACCGTACGAGCAGTACTTC. It translates to CASSLIREGPYEQYF.

This clonotype came up a few times. The CDR3 region is CASSLEEWPGNTIYF. The CDR3 DNA reads TGTGCCAGCAGCTTGGAAGAATGGCCTGGAAACACCATATATTTT. The chain recombines TRBV7-9 with TRBJ1-3; D ambiguous. V lost 3 bases and J lost 2, with 11 bases in between. The length of the CDR3 is 15 residues. The V gene's germline CDR1 is SEHNR and CDR2 FQNEAQ (reference sequence). The variable domain in full, completed from reference TRBV7-9 and TRBJ1-3, reads DTGVSQNPRHKITKRGQNVTFRCDPISEHNRLYWYRQTLGQGPEFLTYFQNEAQLEKSRLLSDRFSAERPKGSFSTLEIQRTEQGDSAMYLCASSLEEWPGNTIYFGEGSWLTVV.

The rearrangement joins TRBV7-3 to TRBJ2-2; unclear D gene. Trimming pared 0 bases from V and 6 bases from J, leaving 11 bases between. From germline, CDR1 is SGHTA and CDR2 FQGTGA. This CDR3 is built from 15 residues. CDR3 sequence reads: CASSLTRAGAGELFF. For the CDR3, the DNA is TGTGCCAGCAGCTTAACTAGGGCCGGCGCCGGGGAGCTGTTTTTT.

Notes on this clonotype: This is likely a read error, given that the CDR3 carries no conserved phenylalanine or tryptophan at its end. It is unclear where the CDR3 begins or ends on the DNA, so no DNA is shown, and the CDR3 is as TCRdb lists it. The chain combines TRBV24-1 with TRBJ2-2; the D call of TRBD2 is as the table states it, not checked on the DNA. The CDR3 comprises 8 residues, both ends counted. Germline V gene sequence: CDR1 KGHDR, CDR2 SFDVKD. CDR3 sequence: CATSGILA.

This clonotype occurred a few times. The gene calls are TRBV27 and TRBJ2-7; no clear D gene. The CDR3 contains 14 residues. Germline values: CDR1 MNHEY, CDR2 SMNVEV (reference sequence). With 5 bases removed from V and 3 bases from J, the gap between germline ends came to 14 bases. The CDR3 DNA follows: TGTGCCAGCAGTGGAACCCCTGAGGTCTACGAGCAGTACTTC. Translation: CASSGTPEVYEQYF.

The CDR3 DNA reads TGTGCCACCAGTGATTCTCTAGCTGCCGGGGCCAACGTCCTGACTTTC. As protein: CATSDSLAAGANVLTF. V usage is TRBV24-1 and J usage is TRBJ2-6; a weak D match, TRBD2 (5 bases). Per the germline V gene, CDR1 is KGHDR and CDR2 is SFDVKD. V was clipped by 2 bases and J by 4 bases, with 11 bases between them. The CDR3 runs to 16 residues.

The rearrangement links TRBV11-3 to TRBJ2-5; TRBD1 aligns across 9 bases. Germline CDR1 and CDR2: SGHNT and YENEEA. The CDR3 consists of 15 residues. V was clipped by 5 bases and J by 4 bases; unmatched bases: 8. The CDR3 here is CASSVGQGSVETQYF. CDR3 sequence (DNA): TGTGCCAGCAGCGTCGGACAGGGGTCGGTAGAGACCCAGTACTTC.

This clonotype was observed a few times. The chain uses TRBV29-1 and TRBJ2-2; the D is unclear. The CDR3 has 15 amino acids. From germline, CDR1 is SQVTM and CDR2 ANQGSEA. The V end was cut by 2 bases, the J end by 0 bases, with 10 bases between. This CDR3 reads CSVERGPSNTGELFF. The CDR3 coding sequence is TGCAGCGTTGAAAGAGGACCCTCGAACACCGGGGAGCTGTTTTTT.

Here the CDR3 DNA reads TGTGCCAGCAGCTTAGGAGGAGGGGGTCTTGGAAACACCATATATTTT. Encoded protein: CASSLGGGGLGNTIYF. The chain joins TRBV7-2 to TRBJ1-3; perhaps TRBD1 as D (6 bases). The CDR3 spans 16 residues. CDR1 and CDR2 from the germline V gene are SGHTA and FQGNSA. The V gene lost 1 base and the J gene lost 3 bases, with 13 bases spanning the gap.

Only a few counts were recorded for this clonotype. This chain connects TRBV10-3 to TRBJ2-7; 9 nucleotides agree with TRBD1. The germline V gene has CDR1 ENHRY and CDR2 SYGVKD. J was trimmed by 1 base and V by 6 bases; bases with no gene match: 7. The CDR3 has 15 amino acids. DNA of the CDR3: TGTGCCATCAGGCAGGGGACAGGGTTTTCCTACGAGCAGTACTTC. Its protein product is CAIRQGTGFSYEQYF.

The rearrangement uses TRBV10-3 and TRBJ1-2, with 10 positions matching TRBD1. Germline values: CDR1 ENHRY, CDR2 SYGVKD. This CDR3 has 14 residues. Unmatched junction bases numbered 2, after V lost 2 bases and J lost 5 bases. The CDR3, as DNA: TGTGCCATCAGTGAGGGACAGGGGGAATATGGCTACACCTTC. Translating it yields CAISEGQGEYGYTF.

This clonotype was counted between two and nine times. This chain connects TRBV20-1 to TRBJ2-7, with D possibly matching TRBD1 (5 bases). CDR1 is DFQATT, CDR2 SNEGSKA, per germline (reference sequence). The ends were cut back, 3 bases at V and 0 bases at J, with 18 bases in the middle. This CDR3 contains 16 residues. CDR3 nucleotides: TGCAGTGCTAGGGGTAGGGGCGCTAGTCCCTCCTACGAGCAGTACTTC. Amino acids: CSARGRGASPSYEQYF.

Of note for this clonotype: Being one base from a much bigger clone, this may be a read error. V and J are TRBV10-2 and TRBJ1-1; D remains ambiguous. V was trimmed by 3 bases and J by 1 base, leaving 6 bases between them. The CDR3 extends over 13 amino acids. The germline V gene has CDR1 WSHSY and CDR2 SAAADI. The DNA of the CDR3 is TGCGCCAGCAGTGACCCCAGGAACACTGAAGCTTTCTTT. It yields the protein CASSDPRNTEAFF.

In this sample, this clonotype turned up a few times. The rearrangement uses TRBV12-3 or TRBV12-4 and TRBJ1-6; 7 bases match TRBD1. Unmatched junction bases numbered 9, after V lost 3 bases and J lost 10 bases. The CDR3 runs to 15 residues. The CDR3 region is CASSLRSGGRSPLHF. As DNA, the CDR3 is TGTGCCAGCAGTTTGAGGTCAGGGGGAAGGTCACCCCTCCACTTT.

This clonotype was seen more than once but under ten times. The rearrangement links TRBV7-9 to TRBJ1-1; TRBD1 might be the D (6 bases). Deletions cut 5 bases from V and 10 bases from J, with 14 bases between. Germline V gene lookup returns CDR1 SEHNR and CDR2 FQNEAQ (reference sequence). CDR3 size: 12 residues. The CDR3 coding sequence is TGTGCCAGCAGCACTCCAGGGGCCGGAGCTTTCTTT. Its translation is CASSTPGAGAFF.

This chain links TRBV12-3 or TRBV12-4 with TRBJ1-1, with 8 bases lining up with TRBD1. The CDR3 runs 14 residues. The trim removed 6 bases at V and 4 bases at J, leaving 7 bases unmatched. The CDR3 sequence: CASRAPGGGTEAFF. The DNA of the CDR3 is TGTGCCAGCAGGGCCCCAGGGGGCGGCACTGAAGCTTTCTTT.

The table lists this clonotype with a few counts. The rearrangement uses TRBV2 and TRBJ1-6; TRBD1 matches 7 bases. With V trimmed by 6 bases and J by 4 bases, 3 bases remained unmatched. Germline CDR1 and CDR2: SNHLY and FYNNEI. The CDR3 consists of 14 residues. For the CDR3, the DNA is TGTGCCAGCAGCACGGGACAGTATAATTCACCCCTCCACTTT. This codes for CASSTGQYNSPLHF.

The table lists this clonotype with a few counts. The chain's CDR3 is CASSERQGGDYEQYF. DNA for the CDR3: TGTGCCAGCAGCGAACGACAGGGAGGCGACTACGAGCAGTACTTC. This chain links TRBV7-2 with TRBJ2-7, with D perhaps TRBD1 (7 bases). The V gene lost 5 bases and the J gene lost 3 bases, with 17 bases spanning the gap. This CDR3 comprises 15 residues. Germline V CDR1 and CDR2: SGHTA, FQGNSA.